This is a list of T cell receptor beta chains from one sample in a study of preoperative IRX-2 immunotherapy in early breast cancer. TCRdb's copy holds only in-frame clones and misses some; the assay was immunoSEQ multiplex PCR. Here the sample spans 3,000 to 4,000 clones, around 82% being singletons. The material sequenced was tumor tissue, taken after IRX-2 immunotherapy. The receptor source for this set is a human donor with breast cancer. The CDR3 runs from the conserved cysteine through the conserved F or W. The D gene is left open where the match is weak. Size is omitted from some rows. Given values are once, few, many or a class for expanded clones.

D	size	V	J	DNA	CDR3
.	.	TRBV11-3	TRBJ2-3	TGTGCCAGCAGCCCCCTAGGAATCACAGATACGCAGTATTTT	CASSPLGITDTQYF
.	.	TRBV7-2	TRBJ2-5	TGTGCCAGCAGGCTTCTAGCAGGGGAGACCCAGTACTTC	CASRLLAGETQYF
TRBD2	.	TRBV11-3	TRBJ2-1	TGTGCCAGCAGCCTCGGGACTAGCGGGAGAGGTGAGCAGTTCTTC	CASSLGTSGRGEQFF
TRBD2	.	TRBV6-8	TRBJ2-7	TGTGCCAGCTTCCCGGGACTAGCGGGAAAAGGTTACGAGCAGTACTTC	CASFPGLAGKGYEQYF
TRBD2	.	TRBV11-3	TRBJ2-7	TGTGCCAGCAGCTTAGATGGCGGGAGGGACGAGCAGTACTTC	CASSLDGGRDEQYF
TRBD2	once	TRBV6-8	TRBJ2-5	TGTGCCAGCAGTAGAAAGCCTCCGGGACTAGCTCGGGCCGAGACCCAGTACTTC	CASSRKPPGLARAETQYF
TRBD2	.	TRBV5-1	TRBJ2-1	TGCGCCAGCAGCTTGGTATCCAGCGGGAGAAAGAACAATGAGCAGTTCTTC	CASSLVSSGRKNNEQFF
TRBD1	.	TRBV6-7	TRBJ1-2	TGTGCCAGCAGTGTAGGGGGCGCCTTCTATGGCTACACCTTC	CASSVGGAFYGYTF
TRBD1	.	TRBV6-8	TRBJ2-3	TGTGCCAGCAGCGGGGTGACAGGGTGGTTCACAGATACGCAGTATTTT	CASSGVTGWFTDTQYF
.	.	TRBV29-1	TRBJ1-4	TGCAGCGTTGCCGGCAGTACTAATGAAAAACTGTTTTTT	CSVAGSTNEKLFF
.	.	TRBV5-1	TRBJ2-4	TGCGCCAGCAGCGCTGAATTCGGGGGAGGAGTCGACATTCAGTACTTC	CASSAEFGGGVDIQYF
.	.	TRBV19	TRBJ2-5	TGTGCCAGTAGTATAAGGAGAGGCGAGACCCAGTACTTC	CASSIRRGETQYF
.	.	TRBV1	TRBJ1-1	TGCGCCAGCAGCCGGGGAGAGGGGGCGAACACTGAAGCTTTCTTT	CASSRGEGANTEAFF
.	.	TRBV28	TRBJ2-1	TGTGCGATTAAGGGGAGCCACAATGAGCAGTTCTTC	CAIKGSHNEQFF
TRBD1	.	TRBV5-1	TRBJ1-2	TGCGCCAGCAGCCCCATCGAGGGGGCGCACGGCTACACCTTC	CASSPIEGAHGYTF
.	.	TRBV7-6	TRBJ1-1	TGTGCCAGCAGCTTAGGGCTAAGGGACACTGAAGCTTTCTTT	CASSLGLRDTEAFF
.	.	TRBV6-8	TRBJ1-1	TGTGCCAGCAGTTACCGGGACGCTACTGAAGCTTTCTTT	CASSYRDATEAFF
.	.	TRBV6-7	TRBJ1-6	TGTGCCAGCAATCTGGAATCACCCCTCCACTTT	CASNLESPLHF
.	.	TRBV11-3	TRBJ1-2	TGTGCCAGCACCACCGGGACACCCAACTATGGCTACACCTTC	CASTTGTPNYGYTF
.	.	TRBV6-8	TRBJ2-2	TGTGCCAGCAGTTACGAAGCGAACACCGGGGAGCTGTTTTTT	CASSYEANTGELFF
.	.	TRBV14	TRBJ2-2	TGTGCCAGCAGCCAAAACTATCGCGACACCGGGGAGCTGTTTTTT	CASSQNYRDTGELFF
.	.	TRBV28	TRBJ2-1	TGTGCCAGCGGGCTAGCCTACAATGAGCAGTTCTTC	CASGLAYNEQFF
TRBD1	.	TRBV15	TRBJ2-7	TGTGCCACCAGCAGAGCTAGTGGTGCCCCCGGGACAGGGGGGTGGCAGCAGTACTTC	CATSRASGAPGTGGWQQYF
TRBD2	.	TRBV7-1	TRBJ2-7	TGTGCCAGCAGCGAGGCTAGCGGGACCCCCTACGAGCAGTACTTC	CASSEASGTPYEQYF
TRBD2	.	TRBV6-8	TRBJ2-7	TGTGCCAACTCGCGGGAAGTAGCGGGAGGGCACGAGCAGTACTTC	CANSREVAGGHEQYF
.	.	TRBV1	TRBJ2-1	TGCGCCAGCAGCCAAGGGGGGACTAGCGCCCTTTCCTACAATGAGCAGTTCTTC	CASSQGGTSALSYNEQFF
.	.	TRBV11-3	TRBJ2-3	TGTGCCAGCAGCTTAGGAGCAGGGCGCACAGATACGCAGTATTTT	CASSLGAGRTDTQYF
TRBD2	large	TRBV6-8	TRBJ2-2	TGTGCCAGCAGTTACCTAGCGGCCTCGAACACCGGGGAGCTGTTTTTT	CASSYLAASNTGELFF
TRBD1	.	TRBV28	TRBJ1-6	TGTGCCAGCAGTTCCAACGTCGCAAGCCGACAGGGCCACTATAATTCACCCCTCCACTTT	CASSSNVASRQGHYNSPLHF
TRBD2	.	TRBV6-8	TRBJ2-1	TGTGCCAGCAGTTACTCGGCGTCTAGCGGGAGGTACTACAATGAGCAGTTCTTC	CASSYSASSGRYYNEQFF
.	.	TRBV28	TRBJ2-6	TGTGCCAGCAGTTCACAGGGACCCTCTGGGGCCAACGTCCTGACTTTC	CASSSQGPSGANVLTF
.	few	TRBV11-3	TRBJ2-7	TGTGCCAGCAGCTTAGTATCCGGAATTTACGAGCAGTACTTC	CASSLVSGIYEQYF
.	.	TRBV11-3	TRBJ1-6	TGTGCCAGCAGCTTCAACAGGCCAGATAATTCACCCCTCCACTTT	CASSFNRPDNSPLHF
.	.	TRBV29-1	TRBJ2-2	TGCAGCGTTGAAAGGACGTCCGGGGAGCTGTTTTTT	CSVERTSGELFF
TRBD1	.	TRBV5-1	TRBJ2-7	TGCGCCAGCAGCTTTGGGACAGGGTTCAGCTACGAGCAGTACTTC	CASSFGTGFSYEQYF
.	once	TRBV30	TRBJ1-1	TGTGCCTGGACTCAACAAGGCGGCACTGAAGCTTTCTTT	CAWTQQGGTEAFF
.	.	TRBV5-1	TRBJ2-7	TGCGCCAGCAGCTTGGGGTGGGGGACCCGCTACGAGCAGTACTTC	CASSLGWGTRYEQYF
.	.	TRBV19	TRBJ1-4	TGTGCCAGTCAGGGCCTCGCCCGTTATAATGAAAAACTGTTTTTT	CASQGLARYNEKLFF
TRBD1	.	TRBV29-1	TRBJ1-1	TGCAGCGCCAATCCAGGGGGCGCTTGGAACACTGAAGCTTTCTTT	CSANPGGAWNTEAFF
.	.	TRBV19	TRBJ1-5	TGTGCCAGTAGTCCCCACACCGACAGTAATCAGCCCCAGCATTTT	CASSPHTDSNQPQHF
.	.	TRBV28	TRBJ1-2	TGTGCCAGCAGGACTCGTACAGGGATTTACTATGGCTACACCTTC	CASRTRTGIYYGYTF
.	.	TRBV29-1	TRBJ1-4	TGCAGCGTTGAAGATTCACGACAGGCGAGGATACTGTTTTTT	CSVEDSRQARILFF